This TCR beta chain was documented in a study of T cell responses to AZD1222 COVID-19 vaccine. Assay used: immunoSEQ multiplex PCR; TCRdb lists only in-frame clones, some missing. The sample contains 100,000 to 120,000 clones, 85% to 95% of which appear only once. The CDR3 has 20 residues. CDR1 and CDR2 from the germline V gene are MNHNY and SVGAGI (reference sequence). Trimming left V 5 bases short and J 1 base short, with 27 bases between. The receptor was isolated from an adult in good health. The sequences come from peripheral blood, collected on day 0 of AZD1222 vaccination. This chain links TRBV6-6 with TRBJ1-3, with D tentatively TRBD1 (6 bases). Here the CDR3 reads CASSPKALTRGFWSGNTIYF. In DNA form, the CDR3 reads TGTGCCAGCAGTCCTAAGGCCCTGACCAGGGGATTTTGGTCTGGAAACACCATATATTTT.